A single sample is the source of the 20 T cell receptor beta chains below, sequenced in a study of T cells in Graves' hyperthyroidism and ophthalmopathy. Template material for amplifying TCR beta CDR3 regions consisted of RNA transcripts. With the HTBI primer set, the TCR CDR3 went through a first round of RT-PCR. TCRdb re-derived calls from the multiplex PCR reads in MiXCR, one entry per CDR3 protein. The top ten clones hold just under 8.5% of a sample with hundreds of thousands of distinct CDR3 sequences, about 43% of them seen once. The sequenced sample consisted of peripheral blood or thyroid tissue (not recorded which). These receptors were obtained from a woman aged 18-30 years with Graves' hyperthyroidism.

The genes are TRBV2 and TRBJ2-7; TRBD2 matches 7 bases. CDR3 size: 13 residues. Germline-derived CDR1 and CDR2 are SNHLY and FYNNEI. Losses at the gene ends were 8 bases for V and 5 bases for J; bases not matched to a gene: 9. CDR3: CASSSGNYNEQYF. DNA of the CDR3: TGTGCCAGCTCAAGCGGGAACTACAACGAGCAGTACTTC.

V and J are TRBV7-9 and TRBJ2-5; perhaps TRBD1 as D (5 bases). The CDR3 runs 14 residues. Germline V gives CDR1 SEHNR, CDR2 FQNEAQ (reference sequence). V dropped 1 base and J dropped 1 base, with 7 bases sitting between them. The CDR3 sequence: CASSLVGAQETQYF. CDR3 bases: TGTGCCAGCAGCTTAGTTGGGGCCCAAGAGACCCAGTACTTC.

This clonotype came up a few times. The J gene is TRBJ2-7, the V gene TRBV5-1; 7 bases match TRBD2. V dropped 6 bases and J dropped 3; count of bases not matched to a gene: 3. This CDR3 is built from 12 residues. Germline V CDR1 and CDR2: SGHRS, YFSETQ. The CDR3, as DNA: TGCGCCAGCACCCCGGGAGGCTACGAGCAGTACTTC. Its protein product is CASTPGGYEQYF.

A remark on this clonotype: This clone may be a read error of a much larger clone one base away. The CDR3 DNA sequence: TGCAGCGTTGGAGGGGAACAGGGGCTGAGAGCTTTCTTT. Its translation is CSVGGEQGLRAFF. This chain uses TRBV29-1 with TRBJ1-1, with 7 bases that match TRBD1. V trimming: 4 bases; J trimming: 10 bases; junction bases outside the gene matches: 12. The CDR3 totals 13 residues. The germline V gene encodes CDR1 SQVTM and CDR2 ANQGSEA.

The J gene is TRBJ2-5, the V gene TRBV10-3, with TRBD1 matching over 8 bases. Trimming took 3 bases from V and 5 from J; bases not matched to a gene: 8. The length of the CDR3 is 15 residues. Germline-derived CDR1 and CDR2 are ENHRY and SYGVKD. CDR3 region: CAISDPRDRGETQYF. The CDR3 coding sequence is TGTGCCATCAGTGACCCTCGCGACAGGGGCGAGACCCAGTACTTC.

Worth noting for this clonotype: A single base separates this from a much larger clone, so it may be a read error. The gene calls are TRBV10-3 and TRBJ2-7, with 10 bases identical to TRBD1. Germline loops: CDR1 ENHRY, CDR2 SYGVKD. J lost 3 bases, V lost 10 bases, and 9 bases had no gene match. CDR3 size: 14 residues. The CDR3 sequence is CATAETGGVYEQYF. CDR3 in DNA: TGTGCCACCGCTGAGACAGGGGGCGTCTACGAGCAGTACTTC.

The chain joins TRBV7-9 to TRBJ1-2; D gene uncertain. The CDR3 is 14 amino acids. The V and J ends lost 5 bases and 2 bases respectively, with 12 bases between them. CDR1 is SEHNR and CDR2 is FQNEAQ in the germline V gene (reference sequence). The CDR3 here is CASSLLSANYGYTF. The CDR3 bases are TGTGCCAGCAGCCTGTTGTCAGCGAACTATGGCTACACCTTC.

V and J are TRBV7-2 and TRBJ2-5, with D tentatively TRBD2 (5 bases). Germline CDR1 SGHTA, CDR2 FQGNSA. This CDR3 spans 13 amino acids. The V end lost 5 bases, the J end lost 4 bases, and 11 bases lay between the germline ends. CDR3 amino acids: CASSQEGPETQYF. The CDR3 DNA reads TGTGCCAGCAGCCAAGAGGGCCCAGAGACCCAGTACTTC.

The gene calls are TRBV20-1 and TRBJ1-3, with unresolved D. From germline, CDR1 is DFQATT and CDR2 SNEGSKA (reference sequence). CDR3 length equals 11 residues. V was cut by 3 bases and J by 4 bases, with 4 bases left in between. CDR3 in DNA: TGCAGTGCTAGTCCCGGAAACACCATATATTTT. Translated, it gives CSASPGNTIYF.

The chain recombines TRBV24-1 with TRBJ2-5, with D possibly being TRBD1 (6 bases). CDR3 length: 14 amino acids. CDR1 and CDR2 from the germline V gene are KGHDR and SFDVKD. The ends were cut back, 3 bases at V and 3 bases at J, with 10 bases in the middle. The CDR3 nucleotides read TGTGCCACCAGTGATCCAGGGGAAGAAGAGACCCAGTACTTC. Translation: CATSDPGEEETQYF.

This clonotype has just a few counts. J is TRBJ1-1 and V is TRBV19; 12 bases line up with TRBD1. In germline, CDR1 is LNHDA, CDR2 SQIVND (reference sequence). The CDR3 sequence is 16 residues long. The junction had 10 bases not matched to a gene; V was cut back by 4 bases and J by 7 bases. The CDR3 here is CASSTGTGGVLGEAFF. The CDR3 bases are TGTGCCAGTAGTACGGGGACAGGGGGCGTTTTGGGTGAAGCTTTCTTT.

This clonotype was recorded many times. This chain connects TRBV15 to TRBJ2-2, with D maybe TRBD2 (6 bases). The CDR3 loop spans 15 amino acids. With 6 bases removed from V and 3 bases from J, the gap between germline ends came to 14 bases. In germline, CDR1 is LNHNV, CDR2 YYDKDF (reference sequence). The CDR3, as DNA: TGTGCCACCAGTGCCGCTCCTAGCGACACCGGGGAGCTGTTTTTT. It encodes CATSAAPSDTGELFF.

The rearrangement links TRBV11-3 to TRBJ2-5; 15 bases agree with TRBD2. V lost 0 bases, J lost 4 bases, and 0 bases stayed unmatched. Germline CDR1 and CDR2: SGHNT and YENEEA. The CDR3 runs to 16 residues. The CDR3 DNA sequence: TGTGCCAGCAGCTTAGAGGGACTAGCGGGAGGAGAGACCCAGTACTTC. Translating it yields CASSLEGLAGGETQYF.

Only a few counts were recorded for this clonotype. The rearrangement links TRBV6-1 to TRBJ1-1, with D uncertain. There are 15 residues in the CDR3. Germline CDR1 MNHNS, CDR2 SASEGT. Trimming took 7 bases from V and 5 from J, leaving 20 bases between them. The CDR3 coding sequence is TGTGCCAGCATTGCCGCCCGGGGTCTGCGTACTGAAGCTTTCTTT. Encoded protein: CASIAARGLRTEAFF.

This clonotype was observed a single time. J is TRBJ2-7 and V is TRBV20-1, with 7 bases matching TRBD1. From germline, CDR1 is DFQATT and CDR2 SNEGSKA (reference sequence). This CDR3 has 13 amino acids. The CDR3 sequence: CSVGTDSSSEQYF. DNA for the CDR3: TGCAGCGTCGGGACAGACAGCTCGAGCGAGCAGTACTTC.

This clonotype has more than one count but fewer than ten. This chain links TRBV29-1 with TRBJ1-2; no clear D gene. This CDR3 spans 9 amino acids. The germline V and J ends were trimmed by 7 bases and 8 bases, with 8 bases remaining between them. CDR1 is SQVTM, CDR2 ANQGSEA, per germline. CDR3: CSALGGYTF. Here the CDR3 DNA reads TGCAGCGCCCTTGGGGGCTACACCTTC.

This chain uses TRBV12-3 or TRBV12-4 with TRBJ2-5, with D perhaps given as TRBD1 or TRBD2 (5 bases each). This CDR3 is 15 amino acids long. Trimming shortened V by 6 bases and J by 5 bases, and 19 bases separated the two germline ends. The DNA for the CDR3 is TGTGCCAGCAGCTCGAGAGGGGTTGTTTGGGAGACCCAGTACTTC. Residues: CASSSRGVVWETQYF.

In this sample, this clonotype turned up many times. V and J are TRBV29-1 and TRBJ1-1; D is uncertain. The CDR3 consists of 12 residues. Germline V gene lookup returns CDR1 SQVTM and CDR2 ANQGSEA. V was pared by 3 bases and J by 6 bases, with 11 bases between. Here the CDR3 reads CSVDWEEAEAFF. As DNA, the CDR3 is TGCAGCGTTGATTGGGAGGAGGCTGAAGCTTTCTTT.

This clonotype has a handful of counts. The gene calls are TRBV4-1 and TRBJ1-1; 9 bases fit TRBD1. Trimming cost V 0 bases and J 7 bases; bases outside gene matches: 6. Germline CDR1 and CDR2: MGHRA and YSYEKL. The CDR3 runs to 15 residues. CDR3 sequence (DNA): TGCGCCAGCAGCCAAGATCGGGGACAGGGAGGTGAAGCTTTCTTT. Its protein product is CASSQDRGQGGEAFF.

The rearrangement links TRBV7-3 to TRBJ1-3; D is ambiguous. V lost 3 bases to trimming and J lost 6 bases, with 9 bases between them. This CDR3 region has 13 residues. Germline V gene lookup returns CDR1 SGHTA and CDR2 FQGTGA. CDR3 sequence reads: CASSFLSTNTIYF. CDR3 DNA: TGTGCCAGCAGCTTCCTCTCAACAAACACCATATATTTT.